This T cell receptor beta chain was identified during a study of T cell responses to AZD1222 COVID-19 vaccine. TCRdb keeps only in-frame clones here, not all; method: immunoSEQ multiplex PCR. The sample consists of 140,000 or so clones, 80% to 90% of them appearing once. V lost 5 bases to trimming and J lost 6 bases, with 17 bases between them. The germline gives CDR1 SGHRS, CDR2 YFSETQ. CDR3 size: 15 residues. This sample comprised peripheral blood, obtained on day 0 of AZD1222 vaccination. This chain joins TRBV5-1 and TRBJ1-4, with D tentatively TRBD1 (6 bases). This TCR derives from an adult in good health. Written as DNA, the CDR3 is TGCGCCAGCAGGAAGCCAAACGAGGGGGATGAAAAACTGTTTTTT. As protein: CASRKPNEGDEKLFF.